The rows below give T cell receptor beta chains drawn from one sample of a study of cytomegalovirus exposure and HLA in healthy donors. Assay used: immunoSEQ multiplex PCR; TCRdb lists only in-frame clones, some missing. The table includes approximately 60,000 clones, 93% detected once. The sample comprised PBMCs. The receptors come from a woman aged 18-35 years in good health and CMV-seronegative. Both conserved end residues are part of each CDR3. D genes are given only for firm matches. Size is stated for part of the rows, as once, few or many counts, or as a class when the clone is expanded.

j_call | clone_size | v_call | d_call | cdr3_nt | cdr3_aa
TRBJ1-3 | NA | TRBV5-1 | NA | TGCGCCAGCAGCGCCGGGATGGACGACACCATATATTTT | CASSAGMDDTIYF
TRBJ2-7 | NA | TRBV10-3 | NA | TGTGCCATCAGTGAGACAAGCTACGAGCAGTACTTC | CAISETSYEQYF
TRBJ2-3 | NA | TRBV7-2 | TRBD2 | TGTGCCAGCAGCGCATGGACTAGCGGGAGGAGCACAGATACGCAGTATTTT | CASSAWTSGRSTDTQYF
TRBJ2-2 | NA | TRBV18 | NA | TGTGCCAGCTCACCGAGGTCAATGAACACCGGGGAGCTGTTTTTT | CASSPRSMNTGELFF
TRBJ2-5 | NA | TRBV7-9 | TRBD1 | TGTGCCAGCAGCTTATGGAACAGGGGGCAAGAGACCCAGTACTTC | CASSLWNRGQETQYF
TRBJ2-7 | NA | TRBV7-9 | TRBD2 | TGTGTCAGCAGCCCAAGCGGGGTCGACTCCTACGAGCAGTACTTC | CVSSPSGVDSYEQYF
TRBJ2-3 | NA | TRBV5-6 | TRBD2 | TGTGCCAGCACCATACTAGCGTACGGGACAGATACGCAGTATTTT | CASTILAYGTDTQYF
TRBJ1-3 | few | TRBV7-6 | TRBD1 | TGTGCCAGCAGCTTAGTACCAGGGGGCCCCGGAAACACCATATATTTT | CASSLVPGGPGNTIYF
TRBJ2-5 | once | TRBV6-6 | NA | TGTGCCAGCGCTCGGGGAGAGACCCAGTACTTC | CASARGETQYF
TRBJ1-5 | NA | TRBV7-9 | TRBD1 | TGTGCCAGCAGCTCTGGACAGGGGAATCAGCCCCAGCATTTT | CASSSGQGNQPQHF
TRBJ2-3 | NA | TRBV7-6 | TRBD2 | TGTGCCAGCAGCCGACTAGCGGGGGGGCCAGATACGCAGTATTTT | CASSRLAGGPDTQYF
TRBJ1-6 | NA | TRBV7-8 | TRBD1 | TGTGCCAGCAGCTTAGGCTTGGGACAGGGAAATTCACCCCTCCACTTT | CASSLGLGQGNSPLHF
TRBJ2-3 | NA | TRBV7-2 | TRBD2 | TGTGCCAGCAGCTTAGTCCCGGGACTAGCGTTAGATACGCAGTATTTT | CASSLVPGLALDTQYF
TRBJ2-7 | NA | TRBV19 | NA | TGTGCCAGTAGGGACCTGACAGGCTCCTACGAGCAGTACTTC | CASRDLTGSYEQYF
TRBJ1-1 | NA | TRBV10-1 | NA | TGCGCCAGCAGTGATAACAGTATGAACACTGAAGCTTTCTTT | CASSDNSMNTEAFF
TRBJ2-3 | NA | TRBV7-7 | TRBD2 | TGTGCCAGCAGCCCCGGACTAGCGGATGGGAGTTTGACGCAGTATTTT | CASSPGLADGSLTQYF
TRBJ1-1 | NA | TRBV6-5 | NA | TGTGCCAGCAGTTATAGTCCCCGCACTGAAGCTTTCTTT | CASSYSPRTEAFF